A single sample is the source of the 28 T cell receptor beta chains below, sequenced in a study of tumor and adjacent non-tumor tissue in lung cancer. This sample's RNA came from whole unsorted tissue. A modified ARM-PCR protocol with three rounds of nested PCR amplified TCRbeta. TCRdb re-called the multiplex PCR reads with MiXCR, one entry per CDR3 protein. The sample has 65,000 to 95,000 distinct CDR3 sequences, over 80% seen once. The sequencing input was lung tumor tissue. Receptor source: a woman aged 50 to 65 with non-small cell lung cancer.

This clonotype was counted ten times or more. V and J are TRBV12-3 or TRBV12-4 and TRBJ2-1; D is undetermined. Trimming pared 4 bases from V and 6 bases from J, leaving 10 bases between. CDR3 length equals 13 residues. DNA for the CDR3: TGTGCCAGCAGTTCCTTTGGGTCCAATGAGCAGTTCTTC. Translation: CASSSFGSNEQFF.

V gene TRBV20-1 combines with J gene TRBJ2-7, with unresolved D. The CDR3 runs 13 residues. CDR1 and CDR2 (germline): DFQATT, SNEGSKA (reference sequence). The ends were cut back, 7 bases at V and 0 bases at J, with 13 bases in the middle. The CDR3 sequence is CSVRSGYSYEQYF. As DNA, the CDR3 is TGCAGTGTGCGGTCAGGCTACTCCTACGAGCAGTACTTC.

Notes on this clonotype: The junction and the germline gene differ at one end; a read error may be behind it. V is TRBV6-2 or TRBV6-3 and J is TRBJ2-7, with a weak D call TRBD2 (6 bases). The germline CDR1 and CDR2 sequences are MNHEY and SVGEGT. The CDR3 has 14 residues. The CDR3 nucleotides read TGTGTCAGCACTATGGCGGGAAATAGGCGCGAACAGTACTTC. Encoded protein: CVSTMAGNRREQYF.

For this clonotype: A junction boundary mismatches the germline segment, possibly from a read error. CDR3 protein: CSAQGAGNSPPHF. The CDR3 nucleotides read TGCAGTGCTCAGGGGGCGGGAAATTCACCCCCCCACTTT. The chain employs TRBV20-1 and TRBJ1-6; 8 bases are a match to TRBD1. The V gene's germline CDR1 is DFQATT and CDR2 SNEGSKA (reference sequence). The CDR3 spans 13 residues.

Regarding this clonotype: One base away lies a much larger clone, so this may be a sequencing read error. Because the CDR3 is missing its conserved closing phenylalanine or tryptophan, this is likely a read error. Because the CDR3's place on the DNA is in doubt, the DNA is left out and the CDR3 is given as listed by TCRdb. The chain carries TRBV1 and TRBJ2-7. TRBV1 is assigned pseudogene status. 13 amino acids form the CDR3, both terminal residues included. The CDR3 region is CTSSQDRRYEQYL.

A note on this clonotype: Since no conserved phenylalanine or tryptophan closes the CDR3, a read error is the likely cause. The J gene is TRBJ1-1, the V gene TRBV6-5; D not resolved. The CDR3 is made up of 12 amino acids. Germline loops: CDR1 MNHEY, CDR2 SVGAGI. The chain's CDR3 is CVSSRMNTVAFY. CDR3 nucleotide sequence: TGTGTCAGCTCTCGGATGAACACTGTAGCTTTCTAT.

This chain connects TRBV29-1 to TRBJ2-7, with a weak D call TRBD1 (6 bases). V lost 7 bases, J lost 8 bases, and 15 bases lay in between. The CDR3 runs to 11 residues. Germline V gene sequence: CDR1 SQVTM, CDR2 ANQGSEA. CDR3 DNA sequence: TGCAGCGGTAGGACAGAGGCCAAGCAGTACTTC. Translating it yields CSGRTEAKQYF.

This clonotype has a count of ten or more. The genes are TRBV28 and TRBJ2-5; 15 positions agree with TRBD2. The V gene's germline CDR1 is MDHEN and CDR2 SYDVKM. This CDR3 has 17 amino acids. J lost 5 bases, V lost 7 bases, and 11 bases had no gene match. CDR3 DNA: TGTGCCAGCACCTTCAGGACTAGCGGGAGGGCCGTGGAGACCCAGTACTTC. It is translated as CASTFRTSGRAVETQYF.

Concerning this clonotype itself: Because it lacks the conserved phenylalanine or tryptophan at the end, this CDR3 is likely a read error. The chain employs TRBV4-3 and TRBJ2-2; D not certain. With 0 bases removed from V and 3 bases from J, the gap between germline ends came to 11 bases. Looked up from germline, CDR1 is LGHNA and CDR2 is YSLEER. This CDR3 spans 16 amino acids. In nucleotides, the CDR3 is TGCGCCAGCAGCCAAGAACGAAGTCTAGACACCGGGGAGCTGTTTTCT. Amino acids: CASSQERSLDTGELFS.

The chain carries TRBV6-2 or TRBV6-3 and TRBJ1-6; possible D gene TRBD1, 5 bases. Germline values: CDR1 MNHEY, CDR2 SVGEGT. This CDR3 contains 13 residues. V shed 8 bases and J shed 8 bases, with 13 bases lying between them. The CDR3 sequence is CASSGRNDSPLHF. In DNA form, the CDR3 reads TGTGCCAGCTCGGGGCGAAATGATTCACCCCTCCACTTT.

The chain joins TRBV24-1 to TRBJ2-5; tentative D call: TRBD2 (5 bases). Trimming stripped 4 bases from V and 5 bases from J, with 13 bases between. CDR1 is KGHDR, CDR2 SFDVKD, per germline. The CDR3 runs 14 residues. The CDR3 nucleotides read TGTGCCACCAGTGACACCGGGATGGGGGAGACCCAGTACTTC. Amino acid sequence: CATSDTGMGETQYF.

This clonotype was seen ten or more times. This sequence joins TRBV24-1 and TRBJ2-1, with D perhaps matching TRBD2 (6 bases). Germline lookup yields CDR1 KGHDR and CDR2 SFDVKD. This CDR3 region has 12 residues. V was cut by 0 bases and J by 12 bases, with 8 bases left in between. The CDR3 DNA reads TGTGCCACCAGTGATTTGCAGCGGGCGCAGTTCTTC. This codes for CATSDLQRAQFF.

Only a few counts were recorded for this clonotype. The chain is built from TRBV11-1 and TRBJ1-2; no definite D call. The germline V gene encodes CDR1 SGHAT and CDR2 FQDESV (reference sequence). V was trimmed by 7 bases and J by 4 bases, leaving 19 bases between them. The CDR3 sequence is 15 residues long. CDR3 sequence: CASISERASSYGYTF. The CDR3 DNA is TGTGCCAGCATCTCGGAGCGGGCCTCTAGCTATGGCTACACCTTC.

The chain recombines TRBV13 with TRBJ1-3; tentative D call: TRBD1 (6 bases). Germline CDR1 PRHDT, CDR2 FYEKMQ (reference sequence). CDR3 length: 14 amino acids. Written as DNA, the CDR3 is TGTATCAGCAGCCTAGAACAGGGCCCAACCACCATATATTTT. Translation: CISSLEQGPTTIYF.

This clonotype was counted at least ten times. The gene calls are TRBV20-1 and TRBJ2-5; possible D gene TRBD1, 6 bases. The CDR3 contains 14 residues. Germline CDR1 and CDR2: DFQATT and SNEGSKA (reference sequence). Trimming removed 2 bases at V and 4 bases at J, with 14 bases between. The CDR3 region is CSARFPQGRETQYF. The CDR3 nucleotides read TGCAGTGCTAGATTCCCCCAGGGGCGAGAGACCCAGTACTTC.

To note about this clonotype: Relative to the germline gene, one junction end is altered; a read error may explain this. The gene calls are TRBV4-2 and TRBJ2-5, with TRBD1 as a possible D gene (5 bases). The CDR3 consists of 15 residues. Germline V gene sequence: CDR1 LGHNA, CDR2 YNFKEQ. CDR3 region: CANSQVFGREETRYF. CDR3 nucleotides: TGTGCCAACAGCCAAGTCTTCGGCAGGGAAGAGACCAGGTACTTC.

As concerns this clonotype: A junction boundary mismatches the germline segment, possibly from a read error. The chain links TRBV20-1 to TRBJ1-4, with D possibly being TRBD1 (5 bases). CDR1 DFQATT and CDR2 SNEGSKA come from the germline V gene (reference sequence). The CDR3 runs to 13 residues. The CDR3 bases are TGCAGTGCGAGGACATGTCTTAATGGAAAACTGTTTTTT. As protein: CSARTCLNGKLFF.

A word on this clonotype: A read error may produce the germline difference seen at one junction end. The V gene is TRBV11-2, the J gene TRBJ2-3; TRBD1 is a possible D gene (5 bases). CDR3 length: 13 residues. Looked up from germline, CDR1 is SGHAT and CDR2 is FQNNGV. As DNA, the CDR3 is TGTACCAGCAGCTTAGGTGGGGCAAATACCCAGTATTTT. Protein: CTSSLGGANTQYF.

Remarks on this clonotype: The junction differs from germline at one of its ends, possibly a read error. The chain links TRBV6-5 to TRBJ2-2; either TRBD1 or TRBD2 may fit D (5 bases each). CDR3 length: 16 residues. The germline V gene encodes CDR1 MNHEY and CDR2 SVGAGI. In nucleotides, the CDR3 is TGTGCCAGGAGTCACGTAAGACAGCGAGGCACCGGGGAGCTATTTTTT. Its translation: CARSHVRQRGTGELFF.

A remark on this clonotype: No conserved phenylalanine or tryptophan ends this CDR3, so it is likely a read error. The V call is TRBV5-6, the J call TRBJ2-7, with 10 bases that match TRBD2. Per germline, CDR1 SGHDT and CDR2 YYEEEE. This CDR3 comprises 14 residues. V lost 1 base and J lost 7; bases outside the gene matches: 5. In nucleotides, the CDR3 is TGTGCCAGCAGCTTGAGTGGGACTAGCGTGGAGCAGTACATC. Its translation: CASSLSGTSVEQYI.

This clonotype was seen a handful of times. Relative to the germline gene, one junction end is altered; a read error may explain this. The gene calls are TRBV11-2 and TRBJ2-3; D could derive from TRBD1 or TRBD2 (6 bases each). CDR3 length: 14 residues. Germline loops: CDR1 SGHAT, CDR2 FQNNGV. CDR3 DNA sequence: TGTGCCGGCAGCTCAACATTCCCAAGGGGGGCGCAGTATTTT. Residues: CAGSSTFPRGAQYF.

With regard to this clonotype: The junction and the germline gene differ at one end; a read error may be behind it. The rearrangement links TRBV5-1 to TRBJ1-5; D gene ambiguous. Germline V gene data show CDR1 as SGHRS and CDR2 as YFSETQ. The CDR3 is 15 residues long. CDR3 loop: CASSLAGNSNQTQHF. In DNA form, the CDR3 reads TGCGCCAGCAGCTTGGCCGGAAATAGCAATCAGACCCAGCATTTT.

As regards this clonotype: Since no conserved phenylalanine or tryptophan closes the CDR3, a read error is the likely cause. The chain uses TRBV11-2 and TRBJ2-5; 9 bases are shared with TRBD2. The CDR3 is 14 residues long. The germline CDR1 and CDR2 sequences are SGHAT and FQNNGV. DNA of the CDR3: TGTGTCAACAGCTTCGCGGGAGGGCCGGAGACCCAGTACCTC. Translated, it gives CVNSFAGGPETQYL.

The V gene is TRBV28, the J gene TRBJ2-2; D gene ambiguous. Trimming shortened V by 1 base and J by 5 bases, and 11 bases separated the two germline ends. The germline V gene encodes CDR1 MDHEN and CDR2 SYDVKM. CDR3 size: 15 residues. The CDR3 coding sequence is TGTGCCAGCAGTTTATCGGCAGGAGCTACCGGGGAGCTGTTTTTT. The encoded protein is CASSLSAGATGELFF.

On this clonotype itself: A read error is likely, as this CDR3 ends without the conserved phenylalanine or tryptophan. The limits of the CDR3 on the DNA are not certain, so only TCRdb's listed CDR3 is given. V gene TRBV20-1 combines with J gene TRBJ1-4; the table's D call TRBD1 went unverified against the DNA. Germline CDR1 is DFQATT and CDR2 is SNEGSKA (reference sequence). The length of the CDR3 is 14 amino acids, counting both ends. The CDR3 protein is CNASTGGTLGKLFL.

This clonotype was seen at least ten times. The chain combines TRBV29-1 with TRBJ2-5, with unresolved D. Germline V gene data show CDR1 as SQVTM and CDR2 as ANQGSEA. The CDR3 has 11 amino acids. The V gene lost 4 bases and the J gene lost 4 bases, with 7 bases spanning the gap. CDR3 protein: CSVVGVETQYF. CDR3 DNA: TGCAGCGTTGTTGGGGTAGAGACCCAGTACTTC.

The chain couples TRBV20-1 to TRBJ1-2, with TRBD1 as a possible D gene (5 bases). Looked up from germline, CDR1 is DFQATT and CDR2 is SNEGSKA (reference sequence). The CDR3 consists of 14 residues. V lost 1 base to trimming and J lost 10 bases, with 19 bases between them. CDR3 coding DNA: TGCAGTGCTAGAGTCCCTTTTCAGGGCTCTAACTACACCTTC. Protein sequence: CSARVPFQGSNYTF.

Worth noting for this clonotype: A read error may account for a junction end that differs from germline. This chain connects TRBV28 to TRBJ1-6; D not certain. Per the germline V gene, CDR1 is MDHEN and CDR2 is SYDVKM. This CDR3 has 15 residues. The CDR3 is CASSLYGRRRSLLHF. CDR3 nucleotide sequence: TGTGCCAGCAGTTTATACGGCCGGAGACGTTCACTCCTCCACTTT.